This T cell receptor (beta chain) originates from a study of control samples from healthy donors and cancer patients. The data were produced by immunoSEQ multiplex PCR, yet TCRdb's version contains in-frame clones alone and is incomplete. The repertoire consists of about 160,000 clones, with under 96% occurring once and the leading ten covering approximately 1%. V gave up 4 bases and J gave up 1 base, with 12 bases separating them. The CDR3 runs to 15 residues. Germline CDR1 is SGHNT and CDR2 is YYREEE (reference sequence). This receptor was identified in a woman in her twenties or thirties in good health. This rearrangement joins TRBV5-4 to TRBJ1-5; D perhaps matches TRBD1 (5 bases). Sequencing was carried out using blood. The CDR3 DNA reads TGTGCCAGCAGCAGGGGCGGGTTAAGCAATCAGCCCCAGCATTTT. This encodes CASSRGGLSNQPQHF.